This T cell receptor (beta chain) is from a study of CD8 T cells in ankylosing spondylitis. The authors made TCR beta libraries by quantitative 5'-RACE with molecular barcodes. From the 5' RACE reads, TCRdb called clonotypes with MiXCR, one entry per CDR3 protein. Among 750,000 to 850,000 distinct CDR3 sequences listed, 10% to 15% were seen once. In regard to this clonotype: Its antigen remains unknown. A much larger clonotype is one base distant, so this may be a read error.

Findings and limits, study-wide: Disease-linked clones reportedly concentrated significantly in matched ankylosing spondylitis synovial fluid. Blood from ankylosing spondylitis patients appeared to carry a characteristic roughly eight-variant TCR beta motif.

Sequenced input: blood, either unsorted or a sorted T cell fraction (not recorded which). The sequence was obtained from a male donor with ankylosing spondylitis.

The CDR3 DNA reads as TGTGCCAGCAGCTTGGATGGGACCGACGAGCGGTACTTC. This sequence encodes CASSLDGTDERYF. V usage is TRBV7-9 and J usage is TRBJ2-7; D is perhaps TRBD1 or TRBD2 (5 bases each). This CDR3 contains 13 residues. CDR1 is SEHNR, CDR2 FQNEAQ, per germline (reference sequence). Based on the CDR3 plus reference TRBV7-9 and TRBJ2-7, the full variable domain is DTGVSQNPRHKITKRGQNVTFRCDPISEHNRLYWYRQTLGQGPEFLTYFQNEAQLEKSRLLSDRFSAERPKGSFSTLEIQRTEQGDSAMYLCASSLDGTDERYFGPGTRLTVT.